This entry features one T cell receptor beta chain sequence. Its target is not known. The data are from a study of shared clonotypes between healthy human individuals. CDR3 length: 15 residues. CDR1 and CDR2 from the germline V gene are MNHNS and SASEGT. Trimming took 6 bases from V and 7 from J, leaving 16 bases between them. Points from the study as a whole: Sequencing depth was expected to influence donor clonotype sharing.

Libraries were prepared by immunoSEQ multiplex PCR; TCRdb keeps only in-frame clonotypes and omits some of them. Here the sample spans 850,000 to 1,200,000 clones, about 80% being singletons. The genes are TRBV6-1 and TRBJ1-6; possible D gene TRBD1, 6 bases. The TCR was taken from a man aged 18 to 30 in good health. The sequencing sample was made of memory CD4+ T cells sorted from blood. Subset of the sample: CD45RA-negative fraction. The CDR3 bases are TGTGCCAGCAGAGAGGGGGGAGGCGGGAATTCACCCCTCCACTTT. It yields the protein CASREGGGGNSPLHF.